The present entry profiles one T cell receptor beta chain with its context. Its cognate antigen is unknown. This sample is part of a study of T cells in localized non-small cell lung cancer. The protocol was immunoSEQ multiplex PCR, while the TCRdb copy is restricted to in-frame clones and leaves out a portion. The sample carries approximately 31,000 clones, around 73% recorded once. J was trimmed by 4 bases and V by 6 bases; bases with no gene match: 11. The CDR3 is 15 amino acids. The germline gives CDR1 WSHSY, CDR2 SAAADI. General study points: Of the top 100 tumor clones, median around 60 were in adjacent lung, about 30 among its top 100. Uninvolved adjacent lung showed peak T cell clonality, exceeding tumor.

The V and J genes are TRBV10-2 and TRBJ1-2, with TRBD1 identical over 7 bases. Sequenced here: peripheral blood, sampled before any cancer treatment. The TCR originated in a male donor older than 55 with stage II squamous cell lung carcinoma. The CDR3 here is CASREGAVPSYGYTF. The CDR3 bases are TGCGCCAGCAGGGAGGGGGCGGTTCCGAGCTATGGCTACACCTTC.